The rows below give T cell receptor beta chains drawn from one sample of a study of cytomegalovirus exposure and HLA in healthy donors. The method was immunoSEQ multiplex PCR; TCRdb's version includes in-frame clones alone and lacks a portion of them. The sample carries about 140,000 clones, 82% recorded once. Sequencing was performed on PBMCs. Receptors were obtained from a male donor in good health and CMV-seronegative. CDR3s include the opening cysteine and the closing phenylalanine or tryptophan. Fields, in order: D gene, V gene, clone size, J gene, CDR3 DNA, CDR3 protein. A D gene is named only where the DNA matches it firmly. A row's size may be missing; if present it is once, few, many or a size class.

D gene: TRBD1; V gene: TRBV6-5; clone size: -; J gene: TRBJ2-3; CDR3 DNA: TGTGCCAGCAGTTACCGACAGGGGCCGGGCACAGATACGCAGTATTTT; CDR3 protein: CASSYRQGPGTDTQYF
D gene: -; V gene: TRBV7-9; clone size: -; J gene: TRBJ1-1; CDR3 DNA: TGTGCCAGCAGCTCAATTGAAGCTTTCTTT; CDR3 protein: CASSSIEAFF
D gene: -; V gene: TRBV2; clone size: few; J gene: TRBJ2-7; CDR3 DNA: TGTGCCAGCAGCTCTTACGAGCAGTACTTC; CDR3 protein: CASSSYEQYF
D gene: TRBD2; V gene: TRBV7-2; clone size: -; J gene: TRBJ2-7; CDR3 DNA: TGTGCCAGCAGCCAGGGACTAGGGAGGGAGCAGTACTTC; CDR3 protein: CASSQGLGREQYF
D gene: TRBD1; V gene: TRBV28; clone size: -; J gene: TRBJ1-2; CDR3 DNA: TGTGCCAAGGGGGACAGGGGTGCTGGCTACACCTTC; CDR3 protein: CAKGDRGAGYTF
D gene: TRBD1; V gene: TRBV6-1; clone size: once; J gene: TRBJ1-4; CDR3 DNA: TGTGCCAGCAGTTTGGACAGGGGGAACGAAAAACTGTTTTTT; CDR3 protein: CASSLDRGNEKLFF
D gene: TRBD1; V gene: TRBV11-2; clone size: once; J gene: TRBJ2-7; CDR3 DNA: TGTGCCAGCAGCTTTATACAGGGGGCAGGCGAGCAGTACTTC; CDR3 protein: CASSFIQGAGEQYF
D gene: TRBD2; V gene: TRBV6-6; clone size: -; J gene: TRBJ2-7; CDR3 DNA: TGTGCCAGCAGTTACTTTGCGGGAGGTTCCTACGAGCAGTACTTC; CDR3 protein: CASSYFAGGSYEQYF
D gene: -; V gene: TRBV7-9; clone size: few; J gene: TRBJ1-5; CDR3 DNA: TGTGCCAGCAGCTCCTCCGGGGCAGGGGTTCAGCCCCAGCATTTT; CDR3 protein: CASSSSGAGVQPQHF
D gene: -; V gene: TRBV7-6; clone size: -; J gene: TRBJ2-1; CDR3 DNA: TGTGCCAGCAGCTTAAGTTGGGGCGCCTACAATGAGCAGTTCTTC; CDR3 protein: CASSLSWGAYNEQFF
D gene: -; V gene: TRBV6-5; clone size: -; J gene: TRBJ1-2; CDR3 DNA: TGTGCCAGCAGGGAGTCAGGGGAGTACGGCTACACCTTC; CDR3 protein: CASRESGEYGYTF
D gene: -; V gene: TRBV28; clone size: few; J gene: TRBJ2-7; CDR3 DNA: TGTGCCAGCAGTTTGGGACTTCTATACGAGCAGTACTTC; CDR3 protein: CASSLGLLYEQYF
D gene: -; V gene: TRBV25-1; clone size: -; J gene: TRBJ1-2; CDR3 DNA: TGTGCCAGCAGCCGGACAGCTAACTATGGCTACACCTTC; CDR3 protein: CASSRTANYGYTF
D gene: -; V gene: TRBV4-1; clone size: -; J gene: TRBJ2-3; CDR3 DNA: TGCGCCAGCCAGGTGGGGACTCGCACAGATACGCAGTATTTT; CDR3 protein: CASQVGTRTDTQYF
D gene: -; V gene: TRBV6-6; clone size: -; J gene: TRBJ2-7; CDR3 DNA: TGTGCCAGCAGTTACTCGACAGAGTACGAGCAGTACTTC; CDR3 protein: CASSYSTEYEQYF
D gene: -; V gene: TRBV21-1; clone size: -; J gene: TRBJ1-4; CDR3 DNA: TGTGCCAGCAGCCTCCGACGACTTAACCAATTTGCAACTAATGAAAAACTGTTTTTT; CDR3 protein: CASSLRRLNQFATNEKLFF
D gene: TRBD1; V gene: TRBV10-3; clone size: -; J gene: TRBJ1-5; CDR3 DNA: TGTGCCATCAGTGCGGGACAGGGGTCCGGTCAGCCCCAGCATTTT; CDR3 protein: CAISAGQGSGQPQHF
D gene: TRBD1; V gene: TRBV6-1; clone size: -; J gene: TRBJ2-7; CDR3 DNA: TGTGCCAGCTCTGGACAGGGTGGTGGCGAGCAGTACTTC; CDR3 protein: CASSGQGGGEQYF
D gene: -; V gene: TRBV2; clone size: -; J gene: TRBJ2-5; CDR3 DNA: TGTGCCAGCAGTGGAGGGGAGACCCAGTACTTC; CDR3 protein: CASSGGETQYF
D gene: TRBD2; V gene: TRBV10-3; clone size: -; J gene: TRBJ2-1; CDR3 DNA: TGTGCCATCGCGCTAGCGGAGTACAATGAGCAGTTCTTC; CDR3 protein: CAIALAEYNEQFF
D gene: -; V gene: TRBV6-5; clone size: once; J gene: TRBJ2-5; CDR3 DNA: TGTGCCAGCAGTTACTCGAGACTAGGGATACGAGAGACCCAGTACTTC; CDR3 protein: CASSYSRLGIRETQYF
D gene: -; V gene: TRBV10-3; clone size: -; J gene: TRBJ2-4; CDR3 DNA: TGTGCCATCAGTGACAGGGCCGGGACTTTAGCCAAAAACATTCAGTACTTC; CDR3 protein: CAISDRAGTLAKNIQYF
D gene: TRBD2; V gene: TRBV7-2; clone size: -; J gene: TRBJ2-2; CDR3 DNA: TGTGCCAGCAGCCCTTACAGGACTAGCGGGAGGGCGACCGGGGAGCTGTTTTTT; CDR3 protein: CASSPYRTSGRATGELFF
D gene: -; V gene: TRBV27; clone size: -; J gene: TRBJ2-3; CDR3 DNA: TGTGCCAGCAGCTCCCATATAGGGGGGGTTACAGATACGCAGTATTTT; CDR3 protein: CASSSHIGGVTDTQYF
D gene: TRBD1; V gene: TRBV7-2; clone size: -; J gene: TRBJ1-2; CDR3 DNA: TGTGCCAGCAGCCCGGACAGGAACTATGGCTACACCTTC; CDR3 protein: CASSPDRNYGYTF
D gene: -; V gene: TRBV7-3; clone size: -; J gene: TRBJ2-1; CDR3 DNA: TGTGCCAGCAGCCCCAACTCGGGTGAGCAGTTCTTC; CDR3 protein: CASSPNSGEQFF
D gene: -; V gene: TRBV27; clone size: few; J gene: TRBJ2-5; CDR3 DNA: TGTGCCAGCCACAGCATTCGAGAGGGCCAAGAGACCCAGTACTTC; CDR3 protein: CASHSIREGQETQYF
D gene: -; V gene: TRBV13; clone size: -; J gene: TRBJ2-1; CDR3 DNA: TGTGCCAGCAGCCCCCCCCACGGGGTCTCCTACAATGAGCAGTTCTTC; CDR3 protein: CASSPPHGVSYNEQFF
D gene: TRBD1; V gene: TRBV19; clone size: once; J gene: TRBJ1-4; CDR3 DNA: TGTGCCAGTAGTTTAACCTTCAGGGGGGAAGGAACTAATGAAAAACTGTTTTTT; CDR3 protein: CASSLTFRGEGTNEKLFF
D gene: TRBD2; V gene: TRBV2; clone size: -; J gene: TRBJ2-2; CDR3 DNA: TGTGCCAGCAGTGAAGCTGGCGGGAGCCCACCGAACACCGGGGAGCTGTTTTTT; CDR3 protein: CASSEAGGSPPNTGELFF
D gene: -; V gene: TRBV9; clone size: -; J gene: TRBJ2-5; CDR3 DNA: TGTGCCAGCAGCGTCGAGGGCATACGGTACCAAGAGACCCAGTACTTC; CDR3 protein: CASSVEGIRYQETQYF
D gene: TRBD1; V gene: TRBV20-1; clone size: -; J gene: TRBJ1-1; CDR3 DNA: TGCAGTGCTAGAGGGGGACAGGGCTCTTTCTTT; CDR3 protein: CSARGGQGSFF